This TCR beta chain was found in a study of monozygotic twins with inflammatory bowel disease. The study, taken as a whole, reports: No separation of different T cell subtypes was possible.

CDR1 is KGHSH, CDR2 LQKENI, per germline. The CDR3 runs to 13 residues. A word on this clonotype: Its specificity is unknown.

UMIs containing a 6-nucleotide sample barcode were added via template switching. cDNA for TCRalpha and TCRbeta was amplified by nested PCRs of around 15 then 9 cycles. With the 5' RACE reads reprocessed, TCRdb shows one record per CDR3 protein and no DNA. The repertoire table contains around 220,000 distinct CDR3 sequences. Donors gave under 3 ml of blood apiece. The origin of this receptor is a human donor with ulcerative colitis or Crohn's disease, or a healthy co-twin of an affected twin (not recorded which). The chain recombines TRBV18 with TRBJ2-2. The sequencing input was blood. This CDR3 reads CASSPLVTGELFF.